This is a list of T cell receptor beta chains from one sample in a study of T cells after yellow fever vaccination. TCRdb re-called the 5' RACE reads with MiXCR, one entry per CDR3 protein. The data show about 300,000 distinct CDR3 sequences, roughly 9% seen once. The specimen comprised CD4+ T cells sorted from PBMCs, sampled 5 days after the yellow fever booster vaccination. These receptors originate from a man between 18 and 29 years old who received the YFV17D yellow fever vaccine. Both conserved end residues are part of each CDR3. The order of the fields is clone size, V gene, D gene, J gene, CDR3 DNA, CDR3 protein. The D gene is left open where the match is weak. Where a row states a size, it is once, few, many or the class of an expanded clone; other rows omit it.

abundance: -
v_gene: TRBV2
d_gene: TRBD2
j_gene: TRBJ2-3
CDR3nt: TGTGCCAGCAGTGAGGCGGGGGGGCAGGGAGATACGCAGTATTTT
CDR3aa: CASSEAGGQGDTQYF

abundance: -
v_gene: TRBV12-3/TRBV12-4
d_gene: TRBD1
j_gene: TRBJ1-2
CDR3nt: TGTGCCAGCAGGACAGGGGTCGGAGGGGCCTATGGCTACACCTTC
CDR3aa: CASRTGVGGAYGYTF

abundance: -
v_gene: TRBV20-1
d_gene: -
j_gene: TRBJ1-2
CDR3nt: TGCAGTGCTAGAGATCCCTGGGGTGACAGAAACTATGGCTACACCTTC
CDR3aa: CSARDPWGDRNYGYTF

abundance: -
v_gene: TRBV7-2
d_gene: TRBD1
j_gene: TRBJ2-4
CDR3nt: TGTGCCAGCAGCTACGGACAGGGTGGATCCAAAAACATTCAGTACTTC
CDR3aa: CASSYGQGGSKNIQYF

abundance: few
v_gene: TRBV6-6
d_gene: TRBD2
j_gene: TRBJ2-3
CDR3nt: TGTGCCAGCAGACCAGACAGGCAGTGGCTAGCGGGGGGCAACATTACTAGCACAGATACGCAGTATTTT
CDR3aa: CASRPDRQWLAGGNITSTDTQYF

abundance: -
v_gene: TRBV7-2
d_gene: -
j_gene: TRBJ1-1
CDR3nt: TGTGCCAGCAGACGAAGTTCTGAAGCTCTCTTT
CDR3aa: CASRRSSEALF

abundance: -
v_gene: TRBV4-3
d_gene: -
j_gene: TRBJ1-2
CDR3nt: TGCGCCAGCAGCCAAGATGGGGAGTATGGCTACACCTTC
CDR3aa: CASSQDGEYGYTF

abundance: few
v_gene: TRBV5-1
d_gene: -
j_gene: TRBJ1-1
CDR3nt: TGCGCCAGCAGCTCGTCACCGATGATGAACACTGAAGCTTTCTTT
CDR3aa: CASSSSPMMNTEAFF

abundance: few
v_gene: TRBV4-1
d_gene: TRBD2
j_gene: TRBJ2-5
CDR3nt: TGCGCCAGCAGCCACCTCGGGGGGGGTCGGGAGACCCAGTACTTC
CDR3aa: CASSHLGGGRETQYF

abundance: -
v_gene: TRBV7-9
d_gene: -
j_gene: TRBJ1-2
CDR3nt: TGTGCCAGCAGCTTAGACCCAGGCCTCTATGGCTACACCTTC
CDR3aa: CASSLDPGLYGYTF

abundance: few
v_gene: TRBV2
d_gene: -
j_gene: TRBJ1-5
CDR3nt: TGTGCCAGCAGTGAAAGACAGGGCAATCAGCCCCAGCATTTT
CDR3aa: CASSERQGNQPQHF

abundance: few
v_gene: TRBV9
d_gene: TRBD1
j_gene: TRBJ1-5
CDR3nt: TGTGCCAGCAGCGTAGATTCTGGACAGGGTGGTCAGCCCCAGCATTTT
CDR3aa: CASSVDSGQGGQPQHF

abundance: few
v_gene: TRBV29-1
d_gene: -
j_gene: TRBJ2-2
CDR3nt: TGCAGCGTACGGGATTTGAACACCGGGGAGCTGTTTTTT
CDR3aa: CSVRDLNTGELFF

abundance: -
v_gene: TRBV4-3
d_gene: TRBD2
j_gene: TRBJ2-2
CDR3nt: TGCGCCAGCAGCCAGCCCGTAGCGGGGACGAACACCGGGGAGCTGTTTTTT
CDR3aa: CASSQPVAGTNTGELFF

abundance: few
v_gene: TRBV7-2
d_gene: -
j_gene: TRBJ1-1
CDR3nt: TGTGCCAGCAGCTTAACATGGGCTGAAGCTTTCTTT
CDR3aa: CASSLTWAEAFF

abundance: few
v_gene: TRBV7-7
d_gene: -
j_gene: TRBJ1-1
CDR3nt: TGTGCCAGCAGCTTAATTGCAGGGGAAGACACTGAAGCTTTCTTT
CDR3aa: CASSLIAGEDTEAFF

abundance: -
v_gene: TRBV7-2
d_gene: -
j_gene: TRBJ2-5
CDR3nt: TGTGCCAGCGGCCCGGGACTTAAAGAGACCCAGTACTTC
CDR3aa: CASGPGLKETQYF

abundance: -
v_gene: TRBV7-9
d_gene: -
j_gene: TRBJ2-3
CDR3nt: TGTGCCAGCAGCATGAGGACCTACACAGATACGCAGTATTTT
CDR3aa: CASSMRTYTDTQYF

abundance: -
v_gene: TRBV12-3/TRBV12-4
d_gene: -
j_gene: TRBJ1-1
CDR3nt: TGTGCCAGCAGTTTCCAAGGGCCCAACACTGAAGCTTTCTTT
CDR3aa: CASSFQGPNTEAFF

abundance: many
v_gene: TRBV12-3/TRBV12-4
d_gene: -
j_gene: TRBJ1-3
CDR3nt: TGTGCCAGCAGTTTATACGGGGACACCATATATTTT
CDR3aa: CASSLYGDTIYF

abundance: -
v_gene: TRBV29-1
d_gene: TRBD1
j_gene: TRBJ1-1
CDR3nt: TGCAGCGGAGGAGGGGGCAGGGGGCCGAACACTGAAGCTTTCTTT
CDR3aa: CSGGGGRGPNTEAFF

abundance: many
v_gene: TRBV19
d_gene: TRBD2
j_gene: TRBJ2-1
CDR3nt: TGTGCCAGTAGTATCAGGCGGGGGGGCAGGGATGAGCAGTTCTTC
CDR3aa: CASSIRRGGRDEQFF

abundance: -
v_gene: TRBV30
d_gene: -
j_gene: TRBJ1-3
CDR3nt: TGTGCCTGGAGTGTACGGGGCAGGGCTGGAAACACCATATATTTT
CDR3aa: CAWSVRGRAGNTIYF

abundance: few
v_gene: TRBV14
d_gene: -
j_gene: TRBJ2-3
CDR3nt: TGTGCCAGCAGCCCCCCGGGACAACTCACAGATACGCAGTATTTT
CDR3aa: CASSPPGQLTDTQYF

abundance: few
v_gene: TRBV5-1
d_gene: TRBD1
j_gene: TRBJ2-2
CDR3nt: TGCGCCAGCAGCTCCATCTGGGGACAGGGGGTCTCCGGGGAGCTGTTTTTT
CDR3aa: CASSSIWGQGVSGELFF

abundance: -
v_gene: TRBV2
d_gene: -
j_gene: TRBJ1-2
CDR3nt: TGTGCCAGCAGCGCAACAGGGTTCTATGGCTACACCTTC
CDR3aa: CASSATGFYGYTF

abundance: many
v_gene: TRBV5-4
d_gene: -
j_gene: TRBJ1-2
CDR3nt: TGTGCCAGCAGCACCGGGGGAGGGCTTCAGGAGGGCTACACCTTC
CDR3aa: CASSTGGGLQEGYTF

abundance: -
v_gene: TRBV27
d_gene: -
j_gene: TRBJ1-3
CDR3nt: TGTGCCAGCAGTTCAGGGGCCCGGTCTGACACCATATATTTT
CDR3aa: CASSSGARSDTIYF

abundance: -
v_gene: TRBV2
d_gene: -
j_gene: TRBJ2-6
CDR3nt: TGTGCCAGCAGTCGTCCCCCACGCTCTGGGGCCAACGTCCTGACTTTC
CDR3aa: CASSRPPRSGANVLTF

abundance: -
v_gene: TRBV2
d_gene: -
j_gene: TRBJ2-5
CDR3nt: TGTGCCAGCAGTGATGATCGCAGTGGACGACCTACCCAGTACTTC
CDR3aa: CASSDDRSGRPTQYF

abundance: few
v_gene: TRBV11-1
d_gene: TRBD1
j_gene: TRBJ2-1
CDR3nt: TGTGCCAGCAGCTTGGAACAGGGGATGTTAGAGCAGTTCTTC
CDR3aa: CASSLEQGMLEQFF

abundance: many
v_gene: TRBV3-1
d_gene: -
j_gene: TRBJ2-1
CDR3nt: TGTGCCAGCAGCCAAGTGAATCTGAGGGAGCAGTTCTTC
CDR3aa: CASSQVNLREQFF

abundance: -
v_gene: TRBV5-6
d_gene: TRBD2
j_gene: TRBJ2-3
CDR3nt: TGTGCCAGCAGCTTGATAGCGGGGGGAATGACAGATACGCAGTATTTT
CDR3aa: CASSLIAGGMTDTQYF

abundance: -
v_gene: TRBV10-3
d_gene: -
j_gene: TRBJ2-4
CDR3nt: TGTGCCATCAGTTCTCCTTTAGCCAAAAACATTCAGTACTTC
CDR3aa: CAISSPLAKNIQYF

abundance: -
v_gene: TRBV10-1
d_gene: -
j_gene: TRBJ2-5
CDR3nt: TGCGCCAGCAGTGAAGGGGCGCGGGAGACCCAGTACTTC
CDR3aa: CASSEGARETQYF

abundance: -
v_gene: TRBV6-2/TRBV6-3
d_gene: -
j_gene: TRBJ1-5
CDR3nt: TGTGCCAGCAGCCCCTCAGAACGGTGGGAACCCCAGCATTTT
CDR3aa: CASSPSERWEPQHF

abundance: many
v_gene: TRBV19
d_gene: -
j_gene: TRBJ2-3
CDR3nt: TGTGCCAGTAGCCCATCCGGGGCCACAGATACGCAGTATTTT
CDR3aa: CASSPSGATDTQYF

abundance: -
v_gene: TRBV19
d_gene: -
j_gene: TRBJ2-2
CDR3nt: TGTGCCAGTAGTCCTCACAGGGATTCCGGGGAGCTGTTTTTT
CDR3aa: CASSPHRDSGELFF

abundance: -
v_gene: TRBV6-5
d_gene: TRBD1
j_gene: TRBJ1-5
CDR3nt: TGTGCCAGCAGTGAACGACAGGGGCAACAGCCCCAGCATTTT
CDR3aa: CASSERQGQQPQHF

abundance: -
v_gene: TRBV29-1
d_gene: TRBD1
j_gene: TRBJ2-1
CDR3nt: TGCAGCGCCAAAAGGGACAGCTACAATGAGCAGTTCTTC
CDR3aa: CSAKRDSYNEQFF

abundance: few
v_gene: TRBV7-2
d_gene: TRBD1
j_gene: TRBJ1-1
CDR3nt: TGTGCCAGCAGCCGAAGGGGGACAGGGGCTGAAGCTTTCTTT
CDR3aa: CASSRRGTGAEAFF

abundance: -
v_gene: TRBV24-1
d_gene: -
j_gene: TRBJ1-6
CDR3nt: TGTGCCGTCATACAGGGTGGAAATTCACCCCTCCACTTT
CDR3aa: CAVIQGGNSPLHF

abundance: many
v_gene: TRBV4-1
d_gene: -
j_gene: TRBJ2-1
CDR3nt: TGCGCCAGCAGCCAAGGGCAGGTAACCAATGAGCAGTTCTTC
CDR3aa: CASSQGQVTNEQFF

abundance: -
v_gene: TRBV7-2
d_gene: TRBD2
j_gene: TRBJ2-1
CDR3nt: TGTGCCAGCAGCCCCCAGCGGGGGGAAAACAATGAGCAGTTCTTC
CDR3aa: CASSPQRGENNEQFF

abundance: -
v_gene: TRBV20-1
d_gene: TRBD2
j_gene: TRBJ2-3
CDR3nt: TGCAGTGCTAGGAGGGGTAGCGGGGTTAGCACAGATACGCAGTATTTT
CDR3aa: CSARRGSGVSTDTQYF

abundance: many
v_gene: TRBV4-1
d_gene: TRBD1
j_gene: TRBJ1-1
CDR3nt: TGCGCCAGCAGCCAGACAGGGGCACCTGAAGCTTTCTTT
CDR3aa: CASSQTGAPEAFF

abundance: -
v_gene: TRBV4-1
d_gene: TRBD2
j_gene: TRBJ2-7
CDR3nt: TGCGCCAGCAGCCAAGGTAGTAGCGGGTGGACCCTACGCTACGAGCAGTACTTC
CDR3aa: CASSQGSSGWTLRYEQYF

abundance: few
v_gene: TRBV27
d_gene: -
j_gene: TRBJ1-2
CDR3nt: TGTGCCAGCAGTTTTCGACGGACGGCGTATGGCTACACCTTC
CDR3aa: CASSFRRTAYGYTF

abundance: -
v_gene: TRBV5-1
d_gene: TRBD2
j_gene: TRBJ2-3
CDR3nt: TGCGCCAGCAGCTTACAGACTAGCGGGGTCTCGGATACGCAGTATTTT
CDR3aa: CASSLQTSGVSDTQYF

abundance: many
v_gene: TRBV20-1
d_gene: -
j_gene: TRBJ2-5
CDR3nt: TGCAGTGCTAGGGGGGGCGAAGAGACCCAGTACTTC
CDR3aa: CSARGGEETQYF

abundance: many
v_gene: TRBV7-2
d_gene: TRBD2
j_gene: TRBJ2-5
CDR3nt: TGTGCCAGCAGCTTACTAGCGGGGCAAGAGACCCAGTACTTC
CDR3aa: CASSLLAGQETQYF

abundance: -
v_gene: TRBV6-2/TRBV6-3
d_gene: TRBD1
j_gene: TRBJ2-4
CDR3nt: TGTGCCAGCAGCCTACAGGGGGCGCGGAACATTCAGTACTTC
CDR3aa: CASSLQGARNIQYF

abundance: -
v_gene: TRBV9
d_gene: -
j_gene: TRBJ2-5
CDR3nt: TGTGCCAGCAGCGTAGGCAATAGCCTGGAGACCCAGTACTTC
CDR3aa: CASSVGNSLETQYF

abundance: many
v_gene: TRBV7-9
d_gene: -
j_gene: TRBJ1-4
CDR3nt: TGTGCCAGCAGCTTCGGTGGTTCAGGGACTAATGAAAAACTGTTTTTT
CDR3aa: CASSFGGSGTNEKLFF

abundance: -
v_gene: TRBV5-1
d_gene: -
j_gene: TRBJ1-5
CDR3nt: TGCGCCAGCAGCCCGGGACGGGGAAATCAGCCCCAGCATTTT
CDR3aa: CASSPGRGNQPQHF